This T cell receptor (beta chain) was identified in a study of graft-versus-host responses after intestinal transplantation. Study information: After anti-thymocyte globulin induction, recipients took tacrolimus and steroids for approximately 3 years. Points from the study as a whole: GvH clones surfaced in recipient marrow, some emerging earlier in ileum or blood. Maximum circulating GvH clone levels tracked with early post-transplant HvG decreases. Patients who carried graft-donor T cell macrochimerism also had high graft-versus-host to host-versus-graft clonal ratios in their allografts.

Here immunoSEQ multiplex PCR was the method, and the copy in TCRdb shows in-frame clones only, minus some. In the table there are about 23,000 clones, 85% to 95% of which are singletons. This clone was counted once. Its specificity is unknown. Germline V gene lookup returns CDR1 MNHEY and CDR2 SMNVEV (reference sequence). Unmatched junction bases numbered 13, after V lost 7 bases and J lost 7 bases. The CDR3 spans 15 residues. This TCR derives from a human patient who received an intestinal transplant, so some T cells may come from the graft donor. The sample here was PBMCs, taken around 40 days after intestinal transplant. The chain uses TRBV27 and TRBJ2-1; 7 nucleotides align to TRBD2. CDR3 residues: CASTPAGVWANEQFF. In DNA, the CDR3 is TGTGCCAGCACGCCCGCGGGAGTATGGGCAAATGAGCAGTTCTTC.